A selection of T cell receptor beta chains follows, all from one sample in a study of T cells in Graves' hyperthyroidism and ophthalmopathy. TCRdb ran MiXCR on the multiplex PCR reads and lists one entry per CDR3 protein. The sample holds 620,000 or so distinct CDR3 sequences, about 14% seen once. The sequencing input was blood. These receptors all stem from a woman aged 45-65 years with Graves' ophthalmopathy. CDR3s include the opening cysteine and the closing phenylalanine or tryptophan. The order of the fields is J gene, D gene, clone size, V gene, CDR3 DNA, CDR3 protein. A D gene is named only where the DNA matches it firmly. Not every row has a clone size; where given, it reads once, few, many or a size class.

TRBJ2-1	TRBD1	.	TRBV7-8	TGTGCCAGCAGCTTTCGTTTGGGGACAGGGGGTTACAATGAGCAGTTCTTC	CASSFRLGTGGYNEQFF
TRBJ2-3	TRBD1	.	TRBV10-3	TGTGCCATCAGTGCCTTACAGGGGGCGAGTACAGATACGCAGTATTTT	CAISALQGASTDTQYF
TRBJ2-3	.	few	TRBV6-1	TGTGCCAGCAGTTCTGACAGATCAGATACGCAGTATTTT	CASSSDRSDTQYF
TRBJ2-3	TRBD2	.	TRBV4-2	TGTGCCAGCAGCCAAGACGGACTAGCGGGAGGGGGCACAGATACGCAGTATTTT	CASSQDGLAGGGTDTQYF
TRBJ1-5	.	many	TRBV12-3/TRBV12-4	TGTGCCAGCAGCCCTTCAGGAGGGGCGATCAATCAGCCCCAGCATTTT	CASSPSGGAINQPQHF
TRBJ1-1	TRBD1	many	TRBV20-1	TGCAGTGCCGCGACAGGGGTGAACACTGAAGCTTTCTTT	CSAATGVNTEAFF
TRBJ1-1	.	many	TRBV5-8	TGTGCCAGCAGCCCTTGGGGTCCGAACACTGAAGCTTTCTTT	CASSPWGPNTEAFF
TRBJ2-1	TRBD1	many	TRBV20-1	TGCAGTGCCCCGGGACAGGGGGGTTATGAGCAGTTCTTC	CSAPGQGGYEQFF
TRBJ2-1	TRBD2	many	TRBV20-1	TGCAGTGCTCCCGGACTAGCGGGATACAATGAGCAGTTCTTC	CSAPGLAGYNEQFF
TRBJ1-2	.	few	TRBV5-8	TGTGCCAGCAGACTCATACACCCTAACTATGGCTACACCTTC	CASRLIHPNYGYTF
TRBJ1-5	.	.	TRBV28	TGTGCCAGCAGTTTACTCAGCTATCAGCCCCAGCATTTT	CASSLLSYQPQHF
TRBJ1-1	TRBD1	many	TRBV20-1	TGCAGTGCTATCCTGGGACAGCTTGAAGCTTTCTTT	CSAILGQLEAFF
TRBJ2-7	TRBD2	many	TRBV28	TGTGCCAGCAGTTTACCGGGACTAGCGAGATACGAGCAGTACTTC	CASSLPGLARYEQYF
TRBJ2-1	.	.	TRBV7-9	TGTGCCAGCAGCTCCGGAGGTGGGGGTAATGAGCAGTTCTTC	CASSSGGGGNEQFF
TRBJ2-1	.	many	TRBV30	TGTGCCTGGACCTTCCGCAATGAGCAGTTCTTC	CAWTFRNEQFF
TRBJ1-1	TRBD1	.	TRBV5-1	TGCGCCAGCAGGGCCGGGACAGGGGTTAACACTGAAGCTTTCTTT	CASRAGTGVNTEAFF
TRBJ1-1	.	many	TRBV10-3	TGTGCCATCAGTGAGTCAGGGTTTACCAACACTGAAGCTTTCTTT	CAISESGFTNTEAFF
TRBJ2-3	TRBD2	many	TRBV5-1	TGCGCCAGCAGCCACCGGCTAGCGGGAAGAAATACAGATACGCAGTATTTT	CASSHRLAGRNTDTQYF
TRBJ2-7	.	.	TRBV6-6	TGTGCCAGCAGTTACTTGAACAGCGGATACGAGCAGTACTTC	CASSYLNSGYEQYF
TRBJ2-2	.	many	TRBV28	TGTGCCAGCAGTTGGCCGGGACGAGGTACCGGGGAGCTGTTTTTT	CASSWPGRGTGELFF
TRBJ2-4	TRBD2	many	TRBV20-1	TGCAGTGCTACTAGCGGGAACGATGCCAAAAACATTCAGTACTTC	CSATSGNDAKNIQYF
TRBJ2-5	TRBD2	.	TRBV20-1	TGCAGTGCTTCGACTAGCGGAGGGGGGGAGACCCAGTACTTC	CSASTSGGGETQYF
TRBJ1-2	.	.	TRBV14	TGTGCCAGCAGCCAAGCGGGGGCCCCTCTCGGCTACACCTTC	CASSQAGAPLGYTF
TRBJ1-6	.	.	TRBV12-3/TRBV12-4	TGTGCCAGCAGTTTAGGGCGGGTGGGGGGAAGGTATCATAATTCACCCCTCCACTTT	CASSLGRVGGRYHNSPLHF
TRBJ1-5	.	.	TRBV28	TGTGCCAGCAGTGAATCCGGGACACCGAGCAATCAGCCCCAGCATTTT	CASSESGTPSNQPQHF
TRBJ2-5	TRBD2	many	TRBV6-1	TGTGCCAGCAGAGCCCCTCTGGGACTAGGGGGGACCCAGTACTTC	CASRAPLGLGGTQYF
TRBJ2-7	.	many	TRBV10-3	TGTGCCATCAGTGATAACGACTACCCCTACGAGCAGTACTTC	CAISDNDYPYEQYF
TRBJ2-7	TRBD1	many	TRBV5-1	TGCGCCAGTAAGTCCCGGGACAGGGTTTACGAGCAGTACTTC	CASKSRDRVYEQYF
TRBJ1-3	TRBD1	many	TRBV3-1	TGTGCCAGCAGCCAGTGGGGACAGGGGTTGAGAAACACCATATATTTT	CASSQWGQGLRNTIYF
TRBJ1-1	.	many	TRBV7-3	TGTGCCAGCAGCTTCGAGAGGACTTTGAACACTGAAGCTTTCTTT	CASSFERTLNTEAFF
TRBJ2-3	.	.	TRBV6-2/TRBV6-3	TGTGCCAGCAGTTCCACTACTGGCACAGATACGCAGTATTTT	CASSSTTGTDTQYF
TRBJ1-5	.	few	TRBV5-1	TGCGCCAGCAGCTTATTGTCTCGGGGGCCGAATAGCAATCAGCCCCAGCATTTT	CASSLLSRGPNSNQPQHF
TRBJ2-5	.	few	TRBV20-1	TGCAGTGCTACTATAGAGACCCAGTACTTC	CSATIETQYF
TRBJ1-5	TRBD1	.	TRBV30	TGTGCCTGGAGTGTACAAGGACAGGGGCTCAATCAGCCCCAGCATTTT	CAWSVQGQGLNQPQHF
TRBJ2-7	TRBD1	few	TRBV29-1	TGCAGCGTTGCTACTGGGACAGGGACCTACGAGCAGTACTTC	CSVATGTGTYEQYF
TRBJ2-7	TRBD2	.	TRBV15	TGTGCCACCAGCACCCCAGGGAAGCGGGGCCCTGACGAGCAGTACTTC	CATSTPGKRGPDEQYF
TRBJ2-5	TRBD2	many	TRBV3-1	TGTGCCAGCAGCCAAGGGATCGGAGTAGCGGGAGGTGAGACCCAGTACTTC	CASSQGIGVAGGETQYF
TRBJ1-4	.	few	TRBV28	TGTGCCAGCAGTTTTTTGCTGACAACTAATGAAAAACTGTTTTTT	CASSFLLTTNEKLFF
TRBJ1-1	.	.	TRBV6-5	TGTGCCAGCAGTTACTCTCCTGGGATGCCTGAAGCTTTCTTT	CASSYSPGMPEAFF
TRBJ2-2	.	many	TRBV18	TGTGCCAGCTCACCAACGACAAGGAACACCGGGGAGCTGTTTTTT	CASSPTTRNTGELFF
TRBJ2-7	.	few	TRBV6-2/TRBV6-3	TGTGCCAGCAGTTACTCGAAGTCGAGGAGACAGCCCTACACCTACGAGCAGTACTTC	CASSYSKSRRQPYTYEQYF